This T cell receptor beta chain was recorded in a study of cytomegalovirus exposure and HLA in healthy donors. The study, taken as a whole, reports: When a later analysis compared HLA-associated TCR beta chains with equally common others, the HLA-associated chains turned out to be more clonally expanded and to have lower generation probabilities. According to the study, some 160 TCR beta chains were cytomegalovirus-associated.

The PCR used 60 Vbeta and 13 Jbeta primers. Assay: immunoSEQ multiplex PCR; the TCRdb copy retains only in-frame clones and omits some. The sample holds approximately 97,000 clones; 81% are singletons and the top ten take around 4.2%. Comments on this clone: The antigen remains unidentified.

Germline CDR1 is MDHEN and CDR2 is SYDVKM. This CDR3 contains 14 residues. V trimming: 4 bases; J trimming: 7 bases; junction bases outside the gene matches: 7. The chain uses TRBV28 and TRBJ2-1, with 7 bases identical to TRBD1. This clonotype was sampled from a woman aged 65 to 85 in good health and CMV-seropositive. The sample consisted of PBMCs. The CDR3 coding sequence is TGTGCCAGCAGTTCCCAGGGGGAGTGGAATGAGCAGTTCTTC. Translated: CASSSQGEWNEQFF.